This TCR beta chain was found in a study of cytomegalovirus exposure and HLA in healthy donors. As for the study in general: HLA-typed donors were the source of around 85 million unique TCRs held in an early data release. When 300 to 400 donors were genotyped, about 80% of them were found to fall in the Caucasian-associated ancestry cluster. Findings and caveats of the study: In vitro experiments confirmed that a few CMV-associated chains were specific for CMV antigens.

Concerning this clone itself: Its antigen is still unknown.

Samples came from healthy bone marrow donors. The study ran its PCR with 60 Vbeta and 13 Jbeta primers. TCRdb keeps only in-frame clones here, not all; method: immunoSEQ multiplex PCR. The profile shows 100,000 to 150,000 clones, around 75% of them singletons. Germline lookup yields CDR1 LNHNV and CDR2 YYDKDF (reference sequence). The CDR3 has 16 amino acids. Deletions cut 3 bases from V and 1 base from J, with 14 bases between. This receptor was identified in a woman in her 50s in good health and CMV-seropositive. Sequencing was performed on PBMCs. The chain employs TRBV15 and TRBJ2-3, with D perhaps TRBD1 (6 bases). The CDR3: CATSSEQGSGTDTQYF. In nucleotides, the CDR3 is TGTGCCACCAGCAGCGAGCAGGGGTCGGGCACAGATACGCAGTATTTT.